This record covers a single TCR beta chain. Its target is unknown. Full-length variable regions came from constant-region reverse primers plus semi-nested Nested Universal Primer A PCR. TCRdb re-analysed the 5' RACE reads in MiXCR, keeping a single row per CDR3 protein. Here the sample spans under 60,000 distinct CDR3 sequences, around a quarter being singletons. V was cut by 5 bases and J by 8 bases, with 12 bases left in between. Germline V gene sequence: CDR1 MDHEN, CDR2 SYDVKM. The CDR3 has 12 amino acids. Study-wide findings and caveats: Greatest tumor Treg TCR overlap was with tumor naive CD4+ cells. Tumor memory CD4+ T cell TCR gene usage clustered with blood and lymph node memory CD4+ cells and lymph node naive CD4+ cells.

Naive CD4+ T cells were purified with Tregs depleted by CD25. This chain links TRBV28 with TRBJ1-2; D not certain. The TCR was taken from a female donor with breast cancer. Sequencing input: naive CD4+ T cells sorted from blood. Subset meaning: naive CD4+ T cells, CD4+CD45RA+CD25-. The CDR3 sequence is CASSTTLWGYTF. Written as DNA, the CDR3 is TGTGCCAGCAGTACCACCCTCTGGGGCTACACCTTC.